The rows below give T cell receptor beta chains drawn from one sample of a study of blood T cell repertoires in COVID-19. Sequencing was performed with immunoSEQ multiplex PCR; in TCRdb, only in-frame clones are kept and a portion is missing. The sample lists fewer than 450,000 clones; about nine tenths were seen once. Sequences were obtained from PBMCs or T cells enriched from blood (not recorded which). Receptors originate from a man aged 18-30 years who had recovered from COVID-19. The CDR3 runs from the conserved cysteine through the conserved F or W. Fields, in order: V gene, J gene, CDR3 protein.

v_call: TRBV2; j_call: TRBJ1-2; cdr3_aa: CASRPGTGSYGYTF
v_call: TRBV4-1; j_call: TRBJ1-2; cdr3_aa: CASSQGTGKYGYTF
v_call: TRBV10-2; j_call: TRBJ2-1; cdr3_aa: CASSAQTGGWNEQFF
v_call: TRBV6-2/TRBV6-3; j_call: TRBJ1-4; cdr3_aa: CASSYRGWTNEKLFF
v_call: TRBV5-4; j_call: TRBJ1-2; cdr3_aa: CASSSGRPLDYGYTF
v_call: TRBV29-1; j_call: TRBJ2-1; cdr3_aa: CSVLGLGGYNEQFF
v_call: TRBV11-3; j_call: TRBJ1-2; cdr3_aa: CASSLDRDYGYTF
v_call: TRBV5-6; j_call: TRBJ2-2; cdr3_aa: CASSSTGLDTGELFF
v_call: TRBV6-5; j_call: TRBJ1-2; cdr3_aa: CASSYSAFEGYTF
v_call: TRBV28; j_call: TRBJ2-7; cdr3_aa: CASSANKPGYEQYF
v_call: TRBV6-1; j_call: TRBJ2-5; cdr3_aa: CASSEPQLETQYF
v_call: TRBV7-9; j_call: TRBJ2-7; cdr3_aa: CASSPWSGSYEQYF
v_call: TRBV7-9; j_call: TRBJ1-5; cdr3_aa: CASSSDRPRNNQPQHF
v_call: TRBV11-3; j_call: TRBJ2-7; cdr3_aa: CASSLNQGRYYEQYF
v_call: TRBV5-4; j_call: TRBJ1-1; cdr3_aa: CASSLGTGLTEAFF
v_call: TRBV19; j_call: TRBJ2-2; cdr3_aa: CASTGRTLSGTGELFF
v_call: TRBV9; j_call: TRBJ2-2; cdr3_aa: CASRRGLAGELFF
v_call: TRBV3-1/TRBV3-2; j_call: TRBJ2-7; cdr3_aa: CASSQEAARSYEQYF
v_call: TRBV3-1/TRBV3-2; j_call: TRBJ1-6; cdr3_aa: CASSHPQGNSPLHF
v_call: TRBV6-5; j_call: TRBJ1-2; cdr3_aa: CASSYLGGATGHGYTF
v_call: TRBV9; j_call: TRBJ2-7; cdr3_aa: CASSFPRSEQYF
v_call: TRBV29-1; j_call: TRBJ2-1; cdr3_aa: CSVEHGGFFEQFF
v_call: TRBV6-2/TRBV6-3; j_call: TRBJ1-1; cdr3_aa: CASSNLHRGDTEAFF
v_call: TRBV6-5; j_call: TRBJ1-1; cdr3_aa: CASSYGPPEAFF
v_call: TRBV9; j_call: TRBJ2-7; cdr3_aa: CASSPGARRESYEQYF
v_call: TRBV7-2; j_call: TRBJ2-5; cdr3_aa: CASRQGQRIETQYF
v_call: TRBV9; j_call: TRBJ1-6; cdr3_aa: CASSVVMNSPLHF
v_call: TRBV18; j_call: TRBJ1-4; cdr3_aa: CASSATGGDTEKLFF
v_call: TRBV28; j_call: TRBJ2-7; cdr3_aa: CASSFTSGYEQYF
v_call: TRBV6-1; j_call: TRBJ1-5; cdr3_aa: CASSEAVVGAPQHF
v_call: TRBV29-1; j_call: TRBJ2-1; cdr3_aa: CSVFGGEEIQFF
v_call: TRBV9; j_call: TRBJ1-1; cdr3_aa: CASSVGGQNTEAFF